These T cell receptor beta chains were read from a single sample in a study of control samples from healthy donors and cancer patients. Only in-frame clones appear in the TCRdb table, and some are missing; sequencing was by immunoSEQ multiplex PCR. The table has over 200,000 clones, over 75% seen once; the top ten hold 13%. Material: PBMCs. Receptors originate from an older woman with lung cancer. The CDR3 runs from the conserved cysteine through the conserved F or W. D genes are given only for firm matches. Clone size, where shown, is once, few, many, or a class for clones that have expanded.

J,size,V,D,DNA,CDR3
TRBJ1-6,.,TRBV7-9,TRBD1,TGTGCCAGCAGTTACCCGGGGACAGGGAACCAACCCCTCCACTTT,CASSYPGTGNQPLHF
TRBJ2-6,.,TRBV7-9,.,TGTGCCAGCAGCCCCGGACTGCGGGCCAACGTCCTGACTTTC,CASSPGLRANVLTF
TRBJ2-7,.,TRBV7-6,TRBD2,TGTGCCAGCAGCATTGGGACTAGCCGAACCTACGAGCAGTACTTC,CASSIGTSRTYEQYF
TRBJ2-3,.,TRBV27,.,TGTGCCAGCAGTTTAAACAGTCCCACAGATACGCAGTATTTT,CASSLNSPTDTQYF
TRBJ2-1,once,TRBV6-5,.,TGTGCCAGCACAAAAAGCGGTTCCTGGGGCAATGAGCAGTTCTTC,CASTKSGSWGNEQFF
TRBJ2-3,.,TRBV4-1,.,TGCGCCAGCAGCCAAGCCGACGGGACTAGCACAGATACGCAGTATTTT,CASSQADGTSTDTQYF
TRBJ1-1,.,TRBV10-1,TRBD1,TGCGCCAGCAGTGAAGGGACAGGGACGACTGAAGCTTTCTTT,CASSEGTGTTEAFF
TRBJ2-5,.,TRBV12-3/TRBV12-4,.,TGTGCCAGCAGTTTAATTGCCCAAGAGACCCAGTACTTC,CASSLIAQETQYF
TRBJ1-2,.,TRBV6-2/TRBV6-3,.,TGTGCCAGCAGTTACTCTGCCGGGGTCGGCTACACCTTC,CASSYSAGVGYTF
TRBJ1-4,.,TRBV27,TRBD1,TGTGCCAGCAGGCAAACAGGGGGCTGGGAAAAACTGTTTTTT,CASRQTGGWEKLFF
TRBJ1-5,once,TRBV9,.,TGTGCCAGCTCAGCGGGGGGCTATAGCAATCAGCCCCAGCATTTT,CASSAGGYSNQPQHF
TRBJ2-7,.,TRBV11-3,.,TGTGCCAGCAGCCGAACAGGGACCTACGAGCAGTACTTC,CASSRTGTYEQYF
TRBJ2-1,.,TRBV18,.,TGTGCCAGCTCGTCCCAGGGGTCCTACAATGAGCAGTTCTTC,CASSSQGSYNEQFF
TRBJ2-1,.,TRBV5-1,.,TGCGCCAGCAGCTTGGCCAACCTTGAGCAGTTCTTC,CASSLANLEQFF
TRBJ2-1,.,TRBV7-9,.,TGTGCCAGCAGCTTAGACGTCTACAATGAGCAGTTCTTC,CASSLDVYNEQFF
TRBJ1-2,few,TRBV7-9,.,TGTGCCAGCACCGCTTTGGGAGGGAATAACTATGGCTACACCTTC,CASTALGGNNYGYTF
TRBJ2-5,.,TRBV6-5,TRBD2,TGTGCCAGCACCACCCGGGGGGGGGCGAAGACCCAGTACTTC,CASTTRGGAKTQYF
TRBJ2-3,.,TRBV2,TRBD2,TGTGCCAGCAGTGGTGCGGCTAGCGGGACAATAGATACGCAGTATTTT,CASSGAASGTIDTQYF
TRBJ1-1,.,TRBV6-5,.,TGTGCCAGCAGTTACTCGTTCAGGGCCAACACTGAAGCTTTCTTT,CASSYSFRANTEAFF
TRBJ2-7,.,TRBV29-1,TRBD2,TGCAGCGTGAACAGGATGACAACGGGCGGGGGTAACTCCTACGAGCAGTACTTC,CSVNRMTTGGGNSYEQYF
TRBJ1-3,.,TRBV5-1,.,TGCGCCAGCAGCTTGGGCCCACAGAGATTTGGAAACACCATATATTTT,CASSLGPQRFGNTIYF
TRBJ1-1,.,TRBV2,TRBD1,TGTGCCAGCAGTTATCAGGGACAGGGGAATGAAGCTTTCTTT,CASSYQGQGNEAFF
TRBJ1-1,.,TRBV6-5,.,TGTGCCAGCAGCGCCCATCTGAACACTGAAGCTTTCTTT,CASSAHLNTEAFF
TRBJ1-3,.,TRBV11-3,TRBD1,TGTGCCAGCAGCTGGGGACAGGGAAACACCATATATTTT,CASSWGQGNTIYF
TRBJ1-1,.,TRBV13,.,TGTGCCAGCAGCTTAGGTGCAGGGGTTCGCACTGAAGCTTTCTTT,CASSLGAGVRTEAFF
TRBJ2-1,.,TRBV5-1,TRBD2,TGCGCCAGCAGCACCGCTAGCGGATACTCCTACAATGAGCAGTTCTTC,CASSTASGYSYNEQFF
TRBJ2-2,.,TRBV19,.,TGTGCCAGTGGGAGACAGGCGAACACCGGGGAGCTGTTTTTT,CASGRQANTGELFF
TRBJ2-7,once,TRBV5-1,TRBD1,TGCGCCAGCAGCTCCCGGGACAGAAAGTACGAGCAGTACTTC,CASSSRDRKYEQYF
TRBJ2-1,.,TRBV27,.,TGTGCCAGCAGGGGGCGGGCCGGTGAGCAGTTCTTC,CASRGRAGEQFF
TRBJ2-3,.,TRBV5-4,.,TGTGCCAGCAGCCTCCCGGGCGCCCGCACAGATACGCAGTATTTT,CASSLPGARTDTQYF
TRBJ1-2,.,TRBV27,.,TGTGCCAGCAGTTTTCAGGGAAAGAATGCCTATGGCTACACCTTC,CASSFQGKNAYGYTF
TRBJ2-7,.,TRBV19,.,TGTGCCAGTAGTCCGTCAGGCGCGGACGAGCAGTACTTC,CASSPSGADEQYF
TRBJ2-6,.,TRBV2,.,TGTGCCAGCCAAACCGGTCCGGGTGGGGCCAACGTCCTGACTTTC,CASQTGPGGANVLTF
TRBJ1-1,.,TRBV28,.,TGTGCCAGCACGTCCCCCGGGACGGTGAACACTGAAGCTTTCTTT,CASTSPGTVNTEAFF
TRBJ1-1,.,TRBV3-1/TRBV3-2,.,TGTGCCAGCAGCCCGTCTAACCCGTATGGAGAAGCTTTCTTT,CASSPSNPYGEAFF
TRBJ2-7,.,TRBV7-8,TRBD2,TGTGCCAGCAGCCCCGGGAAAGGACTAGCCTACGAGCAGTACTTC,CASSPGKGLAYEQYF
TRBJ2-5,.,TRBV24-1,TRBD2,TGTGCCACCAGCGGTAGAGGGGCGGGGGAGGAGACCCAGTACTTC,CATSGRGAGEETQYF
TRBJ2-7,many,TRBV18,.,TGTGCCAGCTCACGGGGGGGACAGGCCTCCTACGAGCAGTACTTC,CASSRGGQASYEQYF
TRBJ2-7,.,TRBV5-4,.,TGTGCCAGCAGCTTGCGGGTCGACTACGAGCAGTACTTC,CASSLRVDYEQYF
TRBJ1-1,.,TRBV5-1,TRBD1,TGCGCCAGCAGTTTCCCAGGGGGCACTGAAGCTTTCTTT,CASSFPGGTEAFF
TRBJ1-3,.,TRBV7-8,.,TGTGCCAGCAGCTTACGGGCAAACACCATATATTTT,CASSLRANTIYF
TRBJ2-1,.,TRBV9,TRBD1,TGTGCCAGCAGCCCTTCGGGACAGTACAATGAGCAGTTCTTC,CASSPSGQYNEQFF
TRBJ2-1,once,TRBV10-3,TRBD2,TGTGCCATCAGTGAGGGAGCGGGATCCTACAATGAGCAGTTCTTC,CAISEGAGSYNEQFF
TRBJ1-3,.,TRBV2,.,TGTGCCAGCTTGCTTAGGGCATTCTCTGGAAACACCATATATTTT,CASLLRAFSGNTIYF
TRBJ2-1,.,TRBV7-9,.,TGTGCCAGCAGCTTAGCGGGGGGAGATGAGCAGTTCTTC,CASSLAGGDEQFF
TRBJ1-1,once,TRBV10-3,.,TGTGCCACGGCCGGGGAGTACAACACTGAAGCTTTCTTT,CATAGEYNTEAFF
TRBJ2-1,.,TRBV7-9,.,TGTGCCAGCAGCGGGGCCGGGGAGCAGTTCTTC,CASSGAGEQFF
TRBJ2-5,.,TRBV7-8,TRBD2,TGTGCCAGCAGACTTCAACTAGCGGGAGAGACCCAGTACTTC,CASRLQLAGETQYF
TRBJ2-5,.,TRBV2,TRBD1,TGTGCCAGCAGTCCGGACAGGGCACAAGAGACCCAGTACTTC,CASSPDRAQETQYF
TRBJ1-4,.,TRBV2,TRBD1,TGTGCCAGCAGGGACAGGGATGAAAAACTGTTTTTT,CASRDRDEKLFF
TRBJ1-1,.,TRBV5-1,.,TGCGCCAGCAGCTTGGCCGGGACCATATTTGGGGATGAAGCTTTCTTT,CASSLAGTIFGDEAFF